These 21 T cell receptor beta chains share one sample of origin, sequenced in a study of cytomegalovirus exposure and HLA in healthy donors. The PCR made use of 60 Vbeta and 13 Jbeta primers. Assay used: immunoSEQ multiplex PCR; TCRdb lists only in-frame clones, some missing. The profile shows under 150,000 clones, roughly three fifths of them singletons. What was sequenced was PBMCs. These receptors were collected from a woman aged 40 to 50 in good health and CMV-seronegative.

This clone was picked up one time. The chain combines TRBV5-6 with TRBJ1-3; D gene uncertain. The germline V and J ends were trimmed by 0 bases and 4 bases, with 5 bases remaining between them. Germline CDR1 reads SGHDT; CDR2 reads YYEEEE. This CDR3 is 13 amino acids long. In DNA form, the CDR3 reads TGTGCCAGCAGCTTGGGCCGGGGAAACACCATATATTTT. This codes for CASSLGRGNTIYF.

In DNA form, the CDR3 reads TGTGCCAGCTTGACAATGGGCTCTAACTATGGCTACACCTTC. Its translation: CASLTMGSNYGYTF. The rearrangement uses TRBV28 and TRBJ1-2; D ambiguous. Trimming shortened V by 8 bases and J by 0 bases, and 13 bases separated the two germline ends. The germline V gene has CDR1 MDHEN and CDR2 SYDVKM. CDR3 size: 14 residues.

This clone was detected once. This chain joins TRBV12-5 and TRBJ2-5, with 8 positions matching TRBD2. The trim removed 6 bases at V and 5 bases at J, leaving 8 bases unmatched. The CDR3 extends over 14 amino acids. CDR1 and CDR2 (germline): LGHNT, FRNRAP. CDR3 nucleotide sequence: TGTGCTAGTGGCCCGGGAGGGCGGGAGGAGACCCAGTACTTC. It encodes CASGPGGREETQYF. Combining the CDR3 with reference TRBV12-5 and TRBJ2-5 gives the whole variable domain DARVTQTPRHKVTEMGQEVTMRCQPILGHNTVFWYRQTMMQGLELLAYFRNRAPLDDSGMPKDRFSAEMPDATLATLKIQPSEPRDSAVYFCASGPGGREETQYFGPGTRLLVL.

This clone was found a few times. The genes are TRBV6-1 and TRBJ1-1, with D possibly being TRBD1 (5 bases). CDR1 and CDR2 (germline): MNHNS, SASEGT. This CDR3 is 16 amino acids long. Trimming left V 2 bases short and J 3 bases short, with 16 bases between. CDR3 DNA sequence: TGTGCCAGCAGTGAAATGTCTCAGGGTCACGACACTGAAGCTTTCTTT. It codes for CASSEMSQGHDTEAFF.

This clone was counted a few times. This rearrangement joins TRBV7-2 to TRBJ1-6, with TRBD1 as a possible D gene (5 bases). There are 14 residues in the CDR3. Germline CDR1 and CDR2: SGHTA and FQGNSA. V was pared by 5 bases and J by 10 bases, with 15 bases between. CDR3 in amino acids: CASSRISGQSPLHF. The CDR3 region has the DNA TGTGCCAGCAGCCGAATTTCAGGGCAATCACCCCTCCACTTT.

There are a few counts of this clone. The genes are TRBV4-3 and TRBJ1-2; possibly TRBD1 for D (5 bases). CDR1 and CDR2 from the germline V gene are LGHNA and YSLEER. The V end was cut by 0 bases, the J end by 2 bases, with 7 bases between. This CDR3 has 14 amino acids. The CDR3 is CASSQDAGNYGYTF. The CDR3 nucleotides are TGCGCCAGCAGCCAAGACGCAGGGAACTATGGCTACACCTTC.

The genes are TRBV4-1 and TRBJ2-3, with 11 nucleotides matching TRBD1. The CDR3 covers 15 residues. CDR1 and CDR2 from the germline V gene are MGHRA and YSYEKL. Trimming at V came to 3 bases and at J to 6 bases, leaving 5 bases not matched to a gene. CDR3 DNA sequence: TGCGCCAGCAGCCAGGGACAGGGGGTTTCGGATACGCAGTATTTT. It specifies CASSQGQGVSDTQYF.

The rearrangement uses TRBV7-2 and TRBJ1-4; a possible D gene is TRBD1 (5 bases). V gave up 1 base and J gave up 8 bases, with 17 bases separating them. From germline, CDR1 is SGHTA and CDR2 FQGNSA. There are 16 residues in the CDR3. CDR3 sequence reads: CASSLGVAGLKEKLFF. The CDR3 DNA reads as TGTGCCAGCAGCTTAGGAGTGGCAGGGCTGAAAGAAAAACTGTTTTTT.

CDR3 nucleotide sequence: TGTGCCAGCAGCCTGGAGGGGGGAGGGCGATACGAGCAGTACTTC. Its protein product is CASSLEGGGRYEQYF. The V call is TRBV7-2, the J call TRBJ2-7; perhaps TRBD2 as D (7 bases). This CDR3 is built from 15 residues. Germline lookup yields CDR1 SGHTA and CDR2 FQGNSA. V was trimmed by 5 bases and J by 4 bases, leaving 18 bases between them.

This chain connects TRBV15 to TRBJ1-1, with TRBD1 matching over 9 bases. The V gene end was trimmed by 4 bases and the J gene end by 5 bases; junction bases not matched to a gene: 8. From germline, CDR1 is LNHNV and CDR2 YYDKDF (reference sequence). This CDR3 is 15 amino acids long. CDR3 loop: CATSTFFGTGTEAFF. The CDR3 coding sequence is TGTGCCACCAGCACTTTCTTTGGGACAGGGACTGAAGCTTTCTTT.

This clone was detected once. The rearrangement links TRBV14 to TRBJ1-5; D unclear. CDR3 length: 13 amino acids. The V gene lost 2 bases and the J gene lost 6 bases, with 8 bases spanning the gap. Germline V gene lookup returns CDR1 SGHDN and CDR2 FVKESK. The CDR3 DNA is TGTGCCAGCAGCCAAAACACGGGTCAGCCCCAGCATTTT. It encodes CASSQNTGQPQHF.

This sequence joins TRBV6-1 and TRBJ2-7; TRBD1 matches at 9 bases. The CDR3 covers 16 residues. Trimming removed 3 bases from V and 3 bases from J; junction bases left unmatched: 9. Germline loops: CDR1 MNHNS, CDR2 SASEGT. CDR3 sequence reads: CASSDWGTGTNYEQYF. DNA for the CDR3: TGTGCCAGCAGTGATTGGGGGACAGGGACCAACTACGAGCAGTACTTC.

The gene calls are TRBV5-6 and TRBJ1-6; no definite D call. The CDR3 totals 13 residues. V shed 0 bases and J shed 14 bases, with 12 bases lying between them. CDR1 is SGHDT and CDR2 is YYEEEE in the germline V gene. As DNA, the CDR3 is TGTGCCAGCAGCTTGGGAGGGAATTTGGCCCTCCACTTT. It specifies CASSLGGNLALHF.

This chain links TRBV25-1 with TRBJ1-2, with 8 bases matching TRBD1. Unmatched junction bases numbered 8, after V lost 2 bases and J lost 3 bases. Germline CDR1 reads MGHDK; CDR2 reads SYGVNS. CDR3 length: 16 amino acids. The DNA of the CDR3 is TGTGCCAGCAGTGAAAGGCGAACAGGGGGGGACTATGGCTACACCTTC. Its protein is CASSERRTGGDYGYTF.

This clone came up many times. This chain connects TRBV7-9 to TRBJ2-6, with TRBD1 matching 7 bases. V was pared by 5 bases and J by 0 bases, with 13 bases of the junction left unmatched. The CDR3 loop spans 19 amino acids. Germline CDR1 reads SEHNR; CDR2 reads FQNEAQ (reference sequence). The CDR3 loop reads CASSPRDRVQVSGANVLTF. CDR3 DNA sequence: TGTGCCAGCAGCCCCCGAGACAGGGTTCAAGTCTCTGGGGCCAACGTCCTGACTTTC.

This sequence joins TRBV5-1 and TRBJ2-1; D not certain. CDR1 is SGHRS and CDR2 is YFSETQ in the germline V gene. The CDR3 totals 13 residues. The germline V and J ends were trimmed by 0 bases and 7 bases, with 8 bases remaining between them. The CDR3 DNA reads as TGCGCCAGCAGCTTGGGCACAGCAAATGAGCAGTTCTTC. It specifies CASSLGTANEQFF.

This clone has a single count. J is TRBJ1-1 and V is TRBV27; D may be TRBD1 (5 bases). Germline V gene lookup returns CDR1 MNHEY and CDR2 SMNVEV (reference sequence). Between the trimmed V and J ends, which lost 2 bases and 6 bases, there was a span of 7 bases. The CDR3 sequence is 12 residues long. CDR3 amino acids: CASSLGGAEAFF. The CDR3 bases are TGTGCCAGCAGTTTAGGGGGGGCTGAAGCTTTCTTT.

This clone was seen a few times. CDR3 loop: CASSQVIPGYGYTF. The CDR3 DNA is TGCGCCAGCAGCCAAGTTATCCCCGGCTATGGCTACACCTTC. The J gene is TRBJ1-2, the V gene TRBV4-1; D not certain. Germline loops: CDR1 MGHRA, CDR2 YSYEKL. V lost 1 base and J lost 4, with 10 bases in between. This CDR3 is built from 14 residues.

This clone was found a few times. CDR3 sequence: CASSLTSGGQETQYF. The CDR3 nucleotides are TGTGCCAGCAGCTTGACTAGCGGAGGGCAAGAGACCCAGTACTTC. The V and J genes are TRBV5-4 and TRBJ2-5, with 8 bases lining up with TRBD2. V lost 1 base and J lost 2; bases outside the gene matches: 4. The germline V gene has CDR1 SGHNT and CDR2 YYREEE (reference sequence). The CDR3 length is 15 residues.

The CDR3 DNA reads TGTGCCAGCAGTGTAACAGGGGCGGGCTACACCTTC. Protein product: CASSVTGAGYTF. The chain is built from TRBV6-1 and TRBJ1-2; 7 nucleotides match TRBD1. In germline, CDR1 is MNHNS, CDR2 SASEGT. Trimming removed 4 bases from V and 8 bases from J; junction bases left unmatched: 4. The CDR3 covers 12 residues.

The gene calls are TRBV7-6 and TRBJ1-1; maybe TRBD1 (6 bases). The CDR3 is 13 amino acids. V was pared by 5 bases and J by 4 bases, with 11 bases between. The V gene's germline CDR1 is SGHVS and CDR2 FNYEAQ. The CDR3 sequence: CASSGTGPTEAFF. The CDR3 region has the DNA TGTGCCAGCAGCGGTACAGGGCCCACTGAAGCTTTCTTT.